These T cell receptor beta chains were read from a single sample in a study of OX40 agonist ivuxolimab in advanced cancers. TCRdb's table, derived via immunoSEQ multiplex PCR, lists solely in-frame clones and lacks some. The sample has roughly 100,000 clones, approximately 87% seen once. The material sequenced was CD4+ or CD8+ T cells sorted from blood, taken in a trial of the OX40 agonist ivuxolimab. These TCRs come from an adult with an advanced solid tumor such as melanoma, head and neck, liver or kidney cancer. Both conserved end residues are part of each CDR3. D genes are given only for firm matches. Size is omitted from some rows. Given values are once, few, many or a class for expanded clones.

j_gene	d_gene	abundance	v_gene	CDR3aa	CDR3nt
TRBJ1-1	.	once	TRBV19	CASSIGGHTEAFF	TGTGCCAGTAGTATAGGCGGCCACACTGAAGCTTTCTTT
TRBJ1-1	.	.	TRBV18	CASSLSRNTEAFF	TGTGCCAGCTCACTCTCAAGGAACACTGAAGCTTTCTTT
TRBJ2-7	.	.	TRBV5-6	CASSLLGPSSYEQYF	TGTGCCAGCAGCTTGTTGGGACCCAGCTCCTACGAGCAGTACTTC
TRBJ1-2	.	.	TRBV5-1	CASSFWDGPYGYTF	TGCGCCAGCAGCTTTTGGGACGGACCCTATGGCTACACCTTC
TRBJ2-1	.	.	TRBV25-1	CASKWNDEQFF	TGTGCCAGCAAGTGGAATGATGAGCAGTTCTTC
TRBJ2-3	.	.	TRBV30	CAWSPWDPPTQYF	TGTGCCTGGTCCCCCTGGGACCCCCCCACGCAGTATTTT
TRBJ2-5	.	.	TRBV29-1	CSVEKRQGGETQYF	TGCAGCGTTGAAAAGAGGCAGGGGGGAGAGACCCAGTACTTC
TRBJ1-6	TRBD1	.	TRBV11-2	CASSLSQTGPNSPLHF	TGTGCCAGCAGCTTATCGCAGACAGGGCCTAATTCACCCCTCCACTTT
TRBJ1-1	TRBD1	.	TRBV14	CASSQGRKGRGPRWGHTEAFF	TGTGCCAGCAGCCAAGGGAGAAAAGGAAGGGGGCCCCGATGGGGGCACACTGAAGCTTTCTTT
TRBJ2-1	TRBD2	.	TRBV19	CASSIVAGGGYNEQFF	TGTGCCAGTAGTATAGTAGCGGGAGGAGGGTACAATGAGCAGTTCTTC
TRBJ2-1	TRBD2	once	TRBV14	CASSQLAGSAYNEQFF	TGTGCCAGCAGCCAATTAGCGGGATCAGCCTACAATGAGCAGTTCTTC
TRBJ1-2	TRBD1	.	TRBV7-9	CASSEGQNPNYGYTF	TGTGCCAGCAGCGAGGGACAGAACCCTAACTATGGCTACACCTTC
TRBJ1-2	TRBD1	.	TRBV6-4	CASSRDRYDYGYTF	TGTGCCAGCAGTCGGGACAGATACGACTATGGCTACACCTTC
TRBJ1-6	.	.	TRBV25-1	CASSDRGDNSPLHF	TGTGCCAGCAGTGATCGAGGGGATAATTCACCCCTCCACTTT
TRBJ1-1	.	few	TRBV6-5	CASSYRTGNTEAFF	TGTGCCAGCAGTTACCGGACGGGGAACACTGAAGCTTTCTTT
TRBJ1-4	.	.	TRBV5-1	CASSPLDGEKLFF	TGCGCCAGCAGCCCCCTGGACGGGGAAAAACTGTTTTTT
TRBJ1-4	.	.	TRBV5-1	CASTWGANEKLFF	TGCGCCAGCACGTGGGGGGCTAATGAAAAACTGTTTTTT